Presented here are 19 T cell receptor beta chains from one specimen sequenced in a study of T cell responses to AZD1222 COVID-19 vaccine (dated by TCRdb to the early 2020s). The method behind the library was the immunoSEQ multiplex PCR assay. The immuneACCESS repertoire file appears here via TCRdb, limited to in-frame rearrangements. These files lack a portion of the clones; in checked studies, under half of the deficit traces to unresolved V genes, and the cause of the others is not known. The sample table contains some 140,000 clones; only one count was recorded for over 90% of them. The top ten hold approximately 1.6% of the sample. Taken with the paper, the label for time point translates to: baseline before first vaccination. Here the sequenced sample was peripheral blood, taken on day 0 of AZD1222 vaccination. These receptor sequences come from an adult in good health.

The rearrangement links TRBV9 to TRBJ2-7, with TRBD2 identical over 7 bases. Per germline, CDR1 SGDLS and CDR2 YYNGEE. This CDR3 has 13 amino acids. The V and J ends lost 4 bases and 2 bases, in that order; junction bases with no gene match: 3. The DNA of the CDR3 is TGTGCCAGCAGCCGGGGGGAGGCCTACGAGCAGTACTTC. Translating it yields CASSRGEAYEQYF.

This chain uses TRBV21-1 with TRBJ2-1; the table's D call TRBD2 went unverified against the DNA. TRBV21-1 is a pseudogene. The CDR3 is 16 residues long. The CDR3 sequence: CASSKPPSGRSQGALF. In DNA form, the CDR3 reads TGTGCCAGCAGCAAACCGCCTAGCGGGAGGTCTCAAGGGGCGCTCTTC.

The chain couples TRBV19 to TRBJ2-7; TRBD1 aligns across 8 bases. The V gene's germline CDR1 is LNHDA and CDR2 SQIVND (reference sequence). The CDR3 covers 14 residues. Trimming removed 4 bases from V and 2 bases from J; junction bases left unmatched: 4. The CDR3 DNA follows: TGTGCCAGTAGTACCACAGGGGGGCCCTACGAGCAGTACTTC. Encoded protein: CASSTTGGPYEQYF.

Written as DNA, the CDR3 is TGTGCCAGCTCACCTCTCGGGGGGCAACAGCCCCAGCATTTT. Protein: CASSPLGGQQPQHF. The chain combines TRBV18 with TRBJ1-5; D is perhaps TRBD1 (6 bases). This CDR3 is built from 14 residues. The ends were cut back, 3 bases at V and 7 bases at J, with 13 bases in the middle. Germline V lookup: CDR1 KGHSH, CDR2 LQKENI.

This rearrangement joins TRBV6-5 to TRBJ2-3; 8 bases align to TRBD2. This CDR3 has 14 residues. J lost 2 bases, V lost 5 bases, and 3 bases had no gene match. Germline values: CDR1 MNHEY, CDR2 SVGAGI. The CDR3: CASSHSGNTDTQYF. The CDR3, as DNA: TGTGCCAGCAGTCATAGCGGGAACACAGATACGCAGTATTTT.

This clone has only a few counts. The genes are TRBV19 and TRBJ1-6, with no clear D. Germline loops: CDR1 LNHDA, CDR2 SQIVND (reference sequence). The CDR3 is 13 residues long. V lost 3 bases and J lost 7, with 7 bases in between. The CDR3 nucleotides are TGTGCCAGTAGTATGAGGCCGAATTCACCCCTCCACTTT. This gives the protein CASSMRPNSPLHF.

This chain uses TRBV6-1 with TRBJ2-1; D assignment may be TRBD1 or TRBD2 (5 bases each). This CDR3 is built from 15 residues. Per the germline V gene, CDR1 is MNHNS and CDR2 is SASEGT. Trimming pared 2 bases from V and 8 bases from J, leaving 16 bases between. CDR3 nucleotide sequence: TGTGCCAGCAGTGAATGGGACCAGAGGGGCTATGAGCAGTTCTTC. This codes for CASSEWDQRGYEQFF.

V is TRBV6-6 and J is TRBJ2-5; D is perhaps TRBD2 (6 bases). Germline V CDR1 and CDR2: MNHNY, SVGAGI (reference sequence). V lost 7 bases and J 5 bases, leaving 14 bases between the germline ends. This CDR3 has 13 residues. CDR3 coding DNA: TGTGCCAGCACCAAGGGGACTCAGGAGACCCAGTACTTC. Translated: CASTKGTQETQYF.

This chain connects TRBV30 to TRBJ1-5; 7 bases line up with TRBD1. CDR1 is GTSNPN and CDR2 is SVGIG in the germline V gene (reference sequence). The CDR3 runs 13 residues. The J segment lost 4 bases and the V segment lost 5 bases, leaving 5 bases of the junction unmatched. CDR3 in amino acids: CAWAGQQNQPQHF. In nucleotides, the CDR3 is TGTGCCTGGGCGGGACAGCAAAATCAGCCCCAGCATTTT.

This clone was detected a few times. V gene TRBV5-5 combines with J gene TRBJ2-3; 7 nucleotides agree with TRBD1. J was trimmed by 2 bases and V by 4 bases; bases with no gene match: 4. The germline gives CDR1 SGHKS, CDR2 YYEKEE (reference sequence). The CDR3 totals 14 residues. This CDR3 is CASSGTAYTDTQYF. The DNA of the CDR3 is TGTGCCAGCAGCGGGACAGCTTACACAGATACGCAGTATTTT.

This rearrangement joins TRBV12-3 or TRBV12-4 to TRBJ1-4; D call uncertain. CDR3 length equals 12 residues. Trimming shortened V by 7 bases and J by 10 bases, and 13 bases separated the two germline ends. In DNA, the CDR3 is TGTGCCAGCACCTCCCCGGTGGGAAAACTGTTTTTT. Encoded protein: CASTSPVGKLFF.

V usage is TRBV2 and J usage is TRBJ1-2; 7 nucleotides align to TRBD1. After removal of 4 bases from V and 8 bases from J, the junction contained 10 bases not matched to a gene. This CDR3 is 14 amino acids long. The germline V gene has CDR1 SNHLY and CDR2 FYNNEI. The chain's CDR3 is CASSVQTGLVGYTF. CDR3 nucleotide sequence: TGTGCCAGCAGTGTCCAGACAGGGCTTGTCGGCTACACCTTC. The full variable domain, in which reference TRBV2 and TRBJ1-2 provide the parts outside the CDR3, is EPEVTQTPSHQVTQMGQEVILRCVPISNHLYFYWYRQILGQKVEFLVSFYNNEISEKSEIFDDQFSVERPDGSNFTLKIRSTKLEDSAMYFCASSVQTGLVGYTFGSGTRLTVV.

J is TRBJ2-5 and V is TRBV7-6, with D uncertain. The CDR3 has 13 amino acids. The V gene lost 1 base and the J gene lost 4 bases, with 7 bases spanning the gap. Germline CDR1 and CDR2: SGHVS and FNYEAQ. CDR3 DNA sequence: TGTGCCAGCAGCTTAGACTGGGGAGAGACCCAGTACTTC. As protein: CASSLDWGETQYF.

This clone has a single count. The V and J genes are TRBV19 and TRBJ2-7, with 7 positions matching TRBD2. In germline, CDR1 is LNHDA, CDR2 SQIVND (reference sequence). The V and J ends lost 3 bases and 4 bases, in that order; junction bases with no gene match: 9. CDR3 length: 15 amino acids. CDR3 bases: TGTGCCAGTAGTATCCCGGGAGGCGTGGGGTACGAGCAGTACTTC. It encodes CASSIPGGVGYEQYF.

This clone was detected a few times. The chain recombines TRBV5-1 with TRBJ2-1; D ambiguous. The CDR3 covers 13 residues. V lost 7 bases and J 7 bases, leaving 15 bases between the germline ends. The germline V gene has CDR1 SGHRS and CDR2 YFSETQ. CDR3 nucleotide sequence: TGCGCCAGCTGGGCCGAGGTTGGAAATGAGCAGTTCTTC. It is translated as CASWAEVGNEQFF.

The V gene is TRBV3-1 (or the pseudogene TRBV3-2), the J gene TRBJ1-2; no clear D gene. The CDR3 is 13 amino acids. Germline-derived CDR1 and CDR2 are LGHDT and YNNKEL (reference sequence). The V and J ends lost 6 bases and 2 bases respectively, with 10 bases between them. CDR3: CASSPGRNYGYTF. CDR3 nucleotides: TGTGCCAGCAGTCCGGGTCGCAACTATGGCTACACCTTC.

The genes are TRBV28 and TRBJ2-7; D is ambiguous. The CDR3 is 11 amino acids. Germline V CDR1 and CDR2: MDHEN, SYDVKM. V lost 6 bases to trimming and J lost 3 bases, with 6 bases between them. This chain's CDR3 is CASRSYYEQYF. The CDR3 nucleotides read TGTGCCAGCAGGTCCTACTACGAGCAGTACTTC.

This chain links TRBV7-7 with TRBJ2-7; unclear D gene. The CDR3 totals 15 residues. Germline V gene sequence: CDR1 SSHAT, CDR2 FNYEAQ (reference sequence). Trimming shortened V by 5 bases and J by 2 bases, and 16 bases separated the two germline ends. The CDR3 spells CASSPQVGITYEQYF. In nucleotides, the CDR3 is TGTGCCAGCAGCCCCCAAGTTGGGATAACCTACGAGCAGTACTTC. The full variable domain, in which reference TRBV7-7 and TRBJ2-7 provide the parts outside the CDR3, is GAGVSQSPRYKVTKRGQDVTLRCDPISSHATLYWYQQALGQGPEFLTYFNYEAQPDKSGLPSDRFSAERPEGSISTLTIQRTEQRDSAMYRCASSPQVGITYEQYFGPGTRLTVT.

The chain combines TRBV11-2 with TRBJ1-4; D is unresolved. CDR3 length: 15 amino acids. Trimming took 8 bases from V and 5 from J, leaving 18 bases between them. Per the germline V gene, CDR1 is SGHAT and CDR2 is FQNNGV. The chain's CDR3 is CASGPTGSKNEKLFF. The DNA for the CDR3 is TGTGCCAGCGGACCGACGGGATCTAAGAATGAAAAACTGTTTTTT.